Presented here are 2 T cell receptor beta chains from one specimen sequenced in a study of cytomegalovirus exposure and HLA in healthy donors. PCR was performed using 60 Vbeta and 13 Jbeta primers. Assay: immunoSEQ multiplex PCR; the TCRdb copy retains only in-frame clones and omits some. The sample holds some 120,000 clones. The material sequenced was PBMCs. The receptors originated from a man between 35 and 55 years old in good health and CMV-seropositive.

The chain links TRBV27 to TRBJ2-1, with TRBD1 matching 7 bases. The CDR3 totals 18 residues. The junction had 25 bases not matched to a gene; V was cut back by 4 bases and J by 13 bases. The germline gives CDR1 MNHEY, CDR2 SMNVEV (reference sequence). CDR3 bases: TGTGCCAGCAGTTCCTCATCACCGACAGGGTTGGCTCCAAACCTACAGTTCTTC. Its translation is CASSSSSPTGLAPNLQFF.

CDR3 protein: CASSGQGVSETQYF. The CDR3 region has the DNA TGTGCCAGCAGTGGACAGGGGGTCTCGGAGACCCAGTACTTC. The rearrangement links TRBV25-1 to TRBJ2-5, with 9 bases fitting TRBD1. In germline, CDR1 is MGHDK, CDR2 SYGVNS. The V and J ends lost 4 bases and 5 bases, in that order; junction bases with no gene match: 5. The CDR3 runs to 14 residues.